This entry features one TCR beta chain sequence. The sample belongs to a study of T cell changes during pregnancy in multiple sclerosis. The protocol was immunoSEQ multiplex PCR, while the TCRdb copy is restricted to in-frame clones and leaves out a portion. The sample lists some 31,000 clones, around nine tenths occurring once. Trimming stripped 0 bases from V and 1 base from J, with 10 bases between. The CDR3 extends over 16 amino acids. Germline lookup yields CDR1 SNHLY and CDR2 FYNNEI. V gene TRBV2 combines with J gene TRBJ1-5, with D possibly being TRBD1 (5 bases). The material sequenced was CD8+ T cells from peripheral blood mononuclear cells, taken before pregnancy. The TCR originated in a female donor with multiple sclerosis, enrolled in a pregnancy study. This chain's CDR3 is CASSEAPTESNQPQHF. The CDR3 nucleotides are TGTGCCAGCAGTGAAGCACCGACAGAAAGCAATCAGCCCCAGCATTTT.